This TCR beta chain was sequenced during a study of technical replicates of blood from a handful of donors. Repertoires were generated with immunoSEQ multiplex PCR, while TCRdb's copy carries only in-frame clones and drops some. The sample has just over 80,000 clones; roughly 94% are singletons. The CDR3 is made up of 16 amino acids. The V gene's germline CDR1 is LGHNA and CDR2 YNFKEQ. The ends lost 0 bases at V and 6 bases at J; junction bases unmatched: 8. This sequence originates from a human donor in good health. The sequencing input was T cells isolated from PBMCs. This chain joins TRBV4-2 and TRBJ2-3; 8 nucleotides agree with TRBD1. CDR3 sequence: CASSQEGTGHSDTQYF. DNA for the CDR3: TGTGCCAGCAGCCAAGAGGGGACAGGTCATTCGGATACGCAGTATTTT.